The rows below give T cell receptor beta chains drawn from one sample of a study of blood T cells in healthy people across ages. In TCRdb, the 5' RACE reads were re-called with MiXCR into one record per CDR3 protein. This sample has approximately 1.5 million distinct CDR3 sequences, with approximately 42% found just once. Sequencing used blood. Source of these receptors: a woman younger than 30 in good health. Both conserved end residues are trimmed from each CDR3.

TRBV9,AGSPNLGGDTQY
TRBV11-2,ASRPTNSYEQY
TRBV15,ATSDGTAGEKLF
TRBV6-6,ASTYQYEQY
TRBV24-1,ATSDPAGTGREQF
TRBV9,ASSPLAGGRCIGANVLT
TRBV20-1,SAPGTSVNEQF
TRBV6-5,ASSSFAGGRETQY
TRBV27,ASSPRQRYQETQY
TRBV4-3,ASSQEPGRLYEQY
TRBV14,ASSQDRKRGGLWGSYNEQF
TRBV4-2,ASSISDRVGNQPQH
TRBV5-1,ASSGGGANNEQF
TRBV29-1,SVEDRRPGRGAF
TRBV27,ASCYRERRHEQY
TRBV7-2,ASKTGTGAGNTIY
TRBV6-5,ASSRTGDEQY
TRBV6-1,ASTPHGHSNQPQH
TRBV29-1,SVDVGF
TRBV7-8,ASSLFVASGYGYT
TRBV6-5,ASSPRQNLNTIY
TRBV7-9,ASIPDRGKCEAF
TRBV5-6,ASSPSGLKAGGRVELF
TRBV12-3/TRBV12-4,ASSFGPLY
TRBV25-1,ASSNILTGNHNEQF
TRBV28,ASSSTVQGNEQF
TRBV24-1,ATSDSGGATDTQY
TRBV18,ASSMTAQSTNYGYT
TRBV10-3,AIQRGTYNEQF
TRBV4-3,ASSQPGGGTDTQY
TRBV18,ASSPYDRGNQPQH
TRBV12-3/TRBV12-4,ASSAGLSSHNEQY
TRBV6-2/TRBV6-3,ASRDPTSGRINEQF
TRBV6-2/TRBV6-3,ASSSAQTQF
TRBV9,ASSVEGGTKNIRY
TRBV6-2/TRBV6-3,ASSHGLATDTQY
TRBV2,ASIFRTGQGEQF
TRBV6-2/TRBV6-3,ASTTGDAQPQH
TRBV6-5,ASKPGQGANQPQH
TRBV10-3,AISAGTSGRLEQY
TRBV27,ASSLTGLWDSNQPQH
TRBV7-9,ASSSSDQETQY
TRBV6-6,ASIPGLASPDTQY
TRBV5-1,ASSGRGEAF
TRBV3-1,ASSQPTGRNYGYT
TRBV7-9,ASSSGTGKQEQY
TRBV12-3/TRBV12-4,ASRLTGDGEQY
TRBV2,ASSERGTSVSNEQF
TRBV11-2,ASSLGLKAPYEQY
TRBV5-1,ASSLAEWGSGNTIY
TRBV7-2,ASSPEGFTLH
TRBV12-3/TRBV12-4,ASSLAGLAGGYEQF
TRBV4-3,ASSQGLAGPDTQY
TRBV9,ASSVAEGAGGYT
TRBV4-3,ASSSRIGENQPQH
TRBV24-1,ATSDPRGGNNEQF
TRBV10-3,AISQGQMNTEAF
TRBV2,ASSGTSGTYEQY
TRBV4-3,ASSQDGLAAF